These T cell receptor beta chains were read from a single sample in a study of cytomegalovirus exposure and HLA in healthy donors. Data came from immunoSEQ multiplex PCR; TCRdb stores just in-frame clones and leaves some out. The sample records 150,000 to 200,000 clones, roughly 79% being singletons. Sequencing used PBMCs. These receptor sequences come from a man younger than 40 in good health and CMV-seronegative. Each CDR3 is given with its conserved first and last residue. The D gene is left open where the match is weak. Only some rows state a clone size, as once, few, many or a class for expanded clones.

J gene,clone size,V gene,D gene,CDR3 protein,CDR3 DNA
TRBJ2-7,-,TRBV7-6,-,CASSLPGALSYEQYF,TGTGCCAGCAGCTTACCAGGGGCCCTCTCCTACGAGCAGTACTTC
TRBJ2-1,-,TRBV9,TRBD2,CASSVVGTSGSSYNEQFF,TGTGCCAGCAGCGTAGTCGGGACTAGCGGGAGCTCCTACAATGAGCAGTTCTTC
TRBJ2-7,once,TRBV11-1,TRBD1,CASSFSWGRDSSYEQYF,TGTGCCAGCAGCTTTAGTTGGGGCCGGGACAGCTCCTACGAGCAGTACTTC
TRBJ2-7,-,TRBV5-1,TRBD1,CASLGPGQLSYEQYF,TGCGCCAGTCTCGGACCGGGACAGCTATCCTACGAGCAGTACTTC
TRBJ2-1,-,TRBV5-8,TRBD1,CASSSGDRGSNEQFF,TGTGCCAGCAGCTCTGGGGACAGGGGGAGCAATGAGCAGTTCTTC
TRBJ1-1,few,TRBV10-3,TRBD1,CAIRADRGGNTEAFF,TGTGCCATCAGGGCCGACAGGGGCGGAAACACTGAAGCTTTCTTT
TRBJ1-4,-,TRBV9,TRBD1,CASSVQTGTSSTNEKLFF,TGTGCCAGCAGCGTTCAGACAGGGACGTCTTCAACTAATGAAAAACTGTTTTTT
TRBJ2-5,-,TRBV5-4,TRBD1,CASSSGRDRASAKTQYF,TGTGCCAGCAGCTCCGGCCGGGACAGGGCCAGCGCGAAGACCCAGTACTTC
TRBJ2-3,-,TRBV9,-,CASSVEGQTGTQYF,TGTGCCAGCAGCGTAGAGGGCCAGACAGGTACGCAGTATTTT
TRBJ2-7,-,TRBV4-1,TRBD2,CASSQRGSGGRSYEQYF,TGCGCCAGCAGCCAGAGGGGGTCGGGAGGGAGAAGTTACGAGCAGTACTTC
TRBJ1-1,once,TRBV5-1,-,CASSLDSRVPEAFF,TGCGCCAGCAGCTTGGATAGTCGGGTCCCTGAAGCTTTCTTT